This T cell receptor (beta chain) was identified in a study of tumor-infiltrating lymphocytes in oesophageal squamous cell carcinoma. The CDR3 extends over 13 amino acids. Trimming stripped 5 bases from V and 5 bases from J, with 11 bases between. CDR1 and CDR2 (germline): MNHNS, SASEGT. In TCRdb, the PCR reads were re-called with MiXCR into one record per CDR3 protein. The sample gives about 20,000 distinct CDR3 sequences, 30% to 50% of which show up once; under 8% is in the top ten. This clonotype was counted between two and nine times. The chain employs TRBV6-1 and TRBJ2-3; TRBD1 might be the D (5 bases). Sample: blood. The receptor comes from a male donor with esophageal squamous cell carcinoma. The CDR3 DNA reads as TGTGCCAGCAGTCAGGGCTGGAGAGATACGCAGTATTTT. It encodes CASSQGWRDTQYF.